A selection of T cell receptor beta chains follows, all from one sample in a study of blood T cell repertoires in COVID-19. Using immunoSEQ multiplex PCR, the repertoire was profiled, and TCRdb retains in-frame clones only, with some absent. In the table there are 110,000 to 150,000 clones, 80% to 90% of which are singletons. The sequenced material came from peripheral blood. Source of these receptors: an elderly woman with acute or convalescent COVID-19. CDR3s leave out the opening cysteine and the closing phenylalanine or tryptophan.

j_gene	v_gene	CDR3aa
TRBJ2-7	TRBV7-3	ASSLTGTDLYEQY
TRBJ1-1	TRBV19	ASSPNMNTEAF
TRBJ2-1	TRBV5-4	ASSLIAGGPNEQF
TRBJ1-6	TRBV6-5	ASSYSSRGRSSPLH
TRBJ1-2	TRBV4-2	ASSQGDRPNYGYT
TRBJ2-3	TRBV10-1	ASSEGGSTDTQY
TRBJ2-7	TRBV11-2	ASSLETGVTYEQY
TRBJ2-1	TRBV6-2/TRBV6-3	ASSYLRGGTGGRDEQF
TRBJ1-1	TRBV6-1	ASSERGAGRSNTEAF
TRBJ1-2	TRBV2	ASSEDRNYGYT
TRBJ2-2	TRBV7-8	ASSLGGDRELF
TRBJ1-6	TRBV30	ASVTGWANSPLH
TRBJ1-5	TRBV5-1	ASSPDGGYQPQH
TRBJ1-2	TRBV6-5	ASSWGQGDGYT
TRBJ1-3	TRBV10-3	AISRDRGPGNTIY
TRBJ1-2	TRBV6-5	ASSSSGRGFSYGYT
TRBJ1-2	TRBV18	ASSPGRGNYGYT
TRBJ2-1	TRBV6-5	ASRPTHSYNEQF
TRBJ1-4	TRBV30	AWSLTAATNEKLF
TRBJ2-6	TRBV15	ATSTRNSGANVLT
TRBJ2-7	TRBV5-1	ASSRSGQVYEQY
TRBJ1-2	TRBV20-1	SASDRGDYGYT
TRBJ1-1	TRBV5-1	ASSLLGHSNTEAF
TRBJ1-2	TRBV5-1	ASSLGGTTGPYGYT
TRBJ1-2	TRBV7-2	ASSSQGRGYT
TRBJ2-7	TRBV11-2	ASSLDGGQGGYEQY
TRBJ2-7	TRBV11-3	ASSSGQSYEQY
TRBJ2-2	TRBV18	ASSPPPGHTGELF
TRBJ1-1	TRBV11-1	ASSLDWDRNTEAF
TRBJ2-7	TRBV14	ASSPGLDSHEQY
TRBJ2-3	TRBV6-4	ASSPSAGGADTQY
TRBJ2-2	TRBV3-1/TRBV3-2	ASSQVMGAVGELF
TRBJ2-7	TRBV18	ATTSGTSYEQY
TRBJ1-2	TRBV7-2	ASSLGRQGVYGYT
TRBJ2-7	TRBV5-6	ASSLAPAGYEQY
TRBJ2-7	TRBV6-5	ASTLTGKYEQY
TRBJ2-3	TRBV13	ASSQLAGGVTDTQY
TRBJ1-2	TRBV5-1	ASSLDSTNYGYT
TRBJ2-2	TRBV19	ASMTSGGTSATGELF
TRBJ1-5	TRBV19	ASSDRALSSNQPQH
TRBJ2-5	TRBV9	ASTGQGEETQY
TRBJ2-7	TRBV3-1/TRBV3-2	ASRHRGTGDHEQY
TRBJ1-6	TRBV3-1/TRBV3-2	ASSQDERPLH
TRBJ1-2	TRBV18	ASSPDVRGLLYGYT
TRBJ1-2	TRBV7-2	ASSIGQGYGYT
TRBJ2-7	TRBV5-1	ASSLGQGAYQQY
TRBJ1-4	TRBV2	ASRNRESTNEKLF
TRBJ1-1	TRBV19	ASTSSRGEAF
TRBJ1-5	TRBV28	ASSPAGPQH
TRBJ2-1	TRBV6-2/TRBV6-3	ASTPPGGGVHEQF
TRBJ1-2	TRBV3-1/TRBV3-2	ASSQLRGSYGYT
TRBJ1-1	TRBV5-1	ASSPPGQMNTEAF
TRBJ1-1	TRBV12-3/TRBV12-4	ASSFDRTEAF
TRBJ2-1	TRBV11-2	ASSPRTGWNNEQF
TRBJ1-1	TRBV5-1	ASRQGLGRGNMNTEAF